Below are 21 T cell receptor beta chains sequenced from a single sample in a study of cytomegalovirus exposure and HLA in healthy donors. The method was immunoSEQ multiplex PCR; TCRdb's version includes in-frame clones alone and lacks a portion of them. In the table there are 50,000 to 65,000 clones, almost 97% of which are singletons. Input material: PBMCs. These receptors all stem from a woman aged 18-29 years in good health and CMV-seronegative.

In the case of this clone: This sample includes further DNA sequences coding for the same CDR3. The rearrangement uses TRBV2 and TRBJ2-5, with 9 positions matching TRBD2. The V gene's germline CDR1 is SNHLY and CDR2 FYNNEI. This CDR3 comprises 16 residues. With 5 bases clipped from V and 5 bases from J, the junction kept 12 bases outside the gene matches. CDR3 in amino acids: CASSQTGLAGRETQYF. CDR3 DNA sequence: TGTGCCAGCAGTCAAACGGGTCTAGCGGGACGGGAGACCCAGTACTTC.

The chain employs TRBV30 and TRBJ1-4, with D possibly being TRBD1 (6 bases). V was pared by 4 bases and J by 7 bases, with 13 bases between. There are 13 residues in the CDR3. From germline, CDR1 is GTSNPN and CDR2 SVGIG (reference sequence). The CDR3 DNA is TGTGCCTGGAATCCGGACAGTGGTGAAAAACTGTTTTTT. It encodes CAWNPDSGEKLFF.

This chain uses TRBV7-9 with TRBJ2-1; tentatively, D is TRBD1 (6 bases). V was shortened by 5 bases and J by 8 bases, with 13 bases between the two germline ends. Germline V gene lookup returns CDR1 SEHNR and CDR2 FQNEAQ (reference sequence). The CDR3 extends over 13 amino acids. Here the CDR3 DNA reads TGTGCCAGCAGCCCCCTGGGGGCGGATGAGCAGTTCTTC. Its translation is CASSPLGADEQFF.

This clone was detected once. The CDR3 loop is CASSDSQGAHEQFF. The CDR3 DNA reads as TGTGCCAGCAGTGACTCCCAAGGGGCGCATGAGCAGTTCTTC. V usage is TRBV6-4 and J usage is TRBJ2-1; tentative D call: TRBD1 (5 bases). The CDR3 consists of 14 residues. The germline V and J ends were trimmed by 0 bases and 8 bases, with 11 bases remaining between them. Per the germline V gene, CDR1 is MRHNA and CDR2 is SNTAGT.

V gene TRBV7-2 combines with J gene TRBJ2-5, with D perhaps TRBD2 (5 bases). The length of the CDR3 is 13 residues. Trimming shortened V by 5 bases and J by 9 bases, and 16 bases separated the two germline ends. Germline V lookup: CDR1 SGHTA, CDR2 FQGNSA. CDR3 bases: TGTGCCAGCAGCCCCCGGATGTCGGACTCCCAGTACTTC. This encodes CASSPRMSDSQYF.

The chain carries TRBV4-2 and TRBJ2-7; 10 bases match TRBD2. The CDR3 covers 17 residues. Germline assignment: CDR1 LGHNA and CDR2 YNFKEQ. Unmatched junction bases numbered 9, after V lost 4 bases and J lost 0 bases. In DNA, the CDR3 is TGTGCCAGCAGCCCGCCTAGCGGGGGACCCAGCTCCTACGAGCAGTACTTC. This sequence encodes CASSPPSGGPSSYEQYF.

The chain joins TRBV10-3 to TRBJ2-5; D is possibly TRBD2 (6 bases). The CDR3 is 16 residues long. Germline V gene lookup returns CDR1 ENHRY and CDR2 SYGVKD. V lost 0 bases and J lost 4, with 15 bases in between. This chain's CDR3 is CAISESSGDPSETQYF. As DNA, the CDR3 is TGTGCCATCAGTGAGTCGTCGGGGGATCCCTCAGAGACCCAGTACTTC.

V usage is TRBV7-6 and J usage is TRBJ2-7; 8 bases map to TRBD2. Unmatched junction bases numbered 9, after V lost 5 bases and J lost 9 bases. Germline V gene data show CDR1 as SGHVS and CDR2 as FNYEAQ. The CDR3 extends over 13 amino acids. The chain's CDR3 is CASSASGFGGQYF. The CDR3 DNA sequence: TGTGCCAGCAGCGCTAGCGGGTTCGGGGGGCAGTACTTC.

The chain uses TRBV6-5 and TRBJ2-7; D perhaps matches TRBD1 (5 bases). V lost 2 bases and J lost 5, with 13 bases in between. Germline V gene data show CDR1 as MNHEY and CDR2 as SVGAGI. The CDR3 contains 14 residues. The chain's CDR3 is CASSYGVRADEQYF. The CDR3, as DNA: TGTGCCAGCAGTTACGGGGTCAGGGCAGACGAGCAGTACTTC.

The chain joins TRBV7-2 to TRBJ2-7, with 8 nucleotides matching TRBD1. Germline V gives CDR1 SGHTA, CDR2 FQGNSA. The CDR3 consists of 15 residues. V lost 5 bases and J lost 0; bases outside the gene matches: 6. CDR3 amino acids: CASSIGTGVSYEQYF. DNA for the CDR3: TGTGCCAGCAGCATCGGGACAGGTGTCTCCTACGAGCAGTACTTC.

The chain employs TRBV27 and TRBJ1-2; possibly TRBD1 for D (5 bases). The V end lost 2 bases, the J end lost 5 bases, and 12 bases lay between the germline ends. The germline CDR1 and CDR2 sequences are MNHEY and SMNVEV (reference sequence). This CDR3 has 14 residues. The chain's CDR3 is CASSLGSGGYGYTF. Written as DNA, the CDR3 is TGTGCCAGCAGTTTAGGTTCGGGGGGGTATGGCTACACCTTC.

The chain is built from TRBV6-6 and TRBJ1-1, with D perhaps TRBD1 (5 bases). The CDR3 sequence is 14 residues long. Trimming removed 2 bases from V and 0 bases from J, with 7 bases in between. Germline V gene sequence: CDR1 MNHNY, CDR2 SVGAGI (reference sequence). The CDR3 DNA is TGTGCCAGCAGTTACCCGGGGGTGAACACTGAAGCTTTCTTT. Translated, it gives CASSYPGVNTEAFF.

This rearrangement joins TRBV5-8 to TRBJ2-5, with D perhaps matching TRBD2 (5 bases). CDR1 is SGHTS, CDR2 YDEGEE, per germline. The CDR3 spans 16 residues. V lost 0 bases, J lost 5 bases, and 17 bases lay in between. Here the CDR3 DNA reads TGTGCCAGCAGCTTGGGGACCGACTACGCCTACGAGACCCAGTACTTC. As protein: CASSLGTDYAYETQYF.

This CDR3 is CASSRGQGVTQPQHF. Written as DNA, the CDR3 is TGTGCCAGCAGTCGGGGACAGGGAGTTACTCAGCCCCAGCATTTT. The chain has TRBV6-6 and TRBJ1-5, with 9 bases identical to TRBD1. The V segment lost 5 bases and the J segment 6 bases; nucleotides outside the gene matches: 8. This CDR3 has 15 amino acids. Germline V gene data show CDR1 as MNHNY and CDR2 as SVGAGI (reference sequence).

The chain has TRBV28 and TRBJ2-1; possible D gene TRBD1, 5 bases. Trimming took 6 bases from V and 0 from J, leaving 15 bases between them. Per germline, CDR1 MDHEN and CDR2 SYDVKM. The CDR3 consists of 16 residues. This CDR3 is CASSWGHSSSYNEQFF. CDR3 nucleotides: TGTGCCAGCAGCTGGGGCCACAGCAGCTCCTACAATGAGCAGTTCTTC.

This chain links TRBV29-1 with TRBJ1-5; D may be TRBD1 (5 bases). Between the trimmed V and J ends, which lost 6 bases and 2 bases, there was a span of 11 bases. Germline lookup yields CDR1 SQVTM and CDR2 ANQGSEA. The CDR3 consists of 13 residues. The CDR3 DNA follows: TGCAGCGTCGGCGACAGTGGCAATCAGCCCCAGCATTTT. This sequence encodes CSVGDSGNQPQHF.

Here the CDR3 reads CASSLGGSGNTIYF. The CDR3 DNA reads TGTGCCAGCAGCTTGGGGGGATCTGGAAACACCATATATTTT. The chain couples TRBV11-3 to TRBJ1-3; D possibly corresponds to TRBD1 (5 bases). The germline gives CDR1 SGHNT, CDR2 YENEEA. The CDR3 is 14 residues long. Trimming left V 3 bases short and J 1 base short, with 7 bases between.

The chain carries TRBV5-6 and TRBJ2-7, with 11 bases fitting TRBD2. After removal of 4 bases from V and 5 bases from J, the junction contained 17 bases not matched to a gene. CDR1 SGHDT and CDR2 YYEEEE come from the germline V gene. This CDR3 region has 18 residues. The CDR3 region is CASSPGGLAALSPDEQYF. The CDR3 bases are TGTGCCAGCAGCCCCGGGGGACTAGCGGCCCTATCTCCAGACGAGCAGTACTTC.

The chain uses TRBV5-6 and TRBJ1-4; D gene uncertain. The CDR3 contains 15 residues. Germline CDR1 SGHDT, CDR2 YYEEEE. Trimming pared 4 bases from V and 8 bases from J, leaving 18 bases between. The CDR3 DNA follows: TGTGCCAGCAGCCCGCCGGGCCCCCGGGGAGAAAAACTGTTTTTT. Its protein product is CASSPPGPRGEKLFF.

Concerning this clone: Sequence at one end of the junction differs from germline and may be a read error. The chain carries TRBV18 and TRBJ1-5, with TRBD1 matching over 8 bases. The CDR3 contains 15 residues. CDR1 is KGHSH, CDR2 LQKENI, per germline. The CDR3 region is CASSAPDRVGQPQHF. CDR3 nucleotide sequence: TGTGCCAGCTCAGCACCGGACAGGGTAGGCCAGCCCCAGCATTTT.

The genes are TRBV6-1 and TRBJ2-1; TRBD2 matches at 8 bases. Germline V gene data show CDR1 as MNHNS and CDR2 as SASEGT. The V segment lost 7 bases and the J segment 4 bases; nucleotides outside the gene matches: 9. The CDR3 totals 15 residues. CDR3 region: CASTLGRGEYNEQFF. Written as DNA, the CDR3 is TGTGCCAGCACCCTTGGGCGGGGGGAGTACAATGAGCAGTTCTTC.